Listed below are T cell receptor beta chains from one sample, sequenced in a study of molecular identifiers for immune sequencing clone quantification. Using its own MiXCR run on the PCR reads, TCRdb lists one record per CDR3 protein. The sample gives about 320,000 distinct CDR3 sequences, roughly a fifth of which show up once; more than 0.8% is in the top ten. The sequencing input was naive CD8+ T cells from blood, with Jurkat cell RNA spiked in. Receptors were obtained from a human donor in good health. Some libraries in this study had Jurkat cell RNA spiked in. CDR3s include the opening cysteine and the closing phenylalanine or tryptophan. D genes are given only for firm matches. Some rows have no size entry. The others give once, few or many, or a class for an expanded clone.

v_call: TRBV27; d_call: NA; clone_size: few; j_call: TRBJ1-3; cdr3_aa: CASSSDYPGNTIYF; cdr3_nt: TGTGCCAGCAGTTCTGATTACCCTGGAAACACCATATATTTT
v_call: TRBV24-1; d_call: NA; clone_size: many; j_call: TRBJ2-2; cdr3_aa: CATRGTTGELFF; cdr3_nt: TGTGCCACCAGGGGGACCACCGGGGAGCTGTTTTTT
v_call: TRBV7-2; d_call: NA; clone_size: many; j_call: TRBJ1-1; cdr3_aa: CASSLGLNWGSTEAFF; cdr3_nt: TGTGCCAGCAGCTTAGGTCTGAATTGGGGGAGCACTGAAGCTTTCTTT
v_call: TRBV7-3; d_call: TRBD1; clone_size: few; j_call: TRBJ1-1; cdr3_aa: CASSFPDRQNTEAFF; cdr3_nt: TGTGCCAGCAGCTTCCCGGACAGGCAGAACACTGAAGCTTTCTTT
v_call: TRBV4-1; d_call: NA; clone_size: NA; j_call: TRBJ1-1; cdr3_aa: CASSTVRYTEAFF; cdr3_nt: TGCGCCAGCAGCACGGTACGGTACACTGAAGCTTTCTTT
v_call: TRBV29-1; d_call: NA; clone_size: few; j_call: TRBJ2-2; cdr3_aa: CSVEKENTGELFF; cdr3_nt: TGCAGCGTTGAAAAGGAGAACACCGGGGAGCTGTTTTTT
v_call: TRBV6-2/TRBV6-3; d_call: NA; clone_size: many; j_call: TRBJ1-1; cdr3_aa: CASILNRSWGTEAFF; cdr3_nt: TGTGCCAGCATCCTAAATAGGAGTTGGGGGACTGAAGCTTTCTTT
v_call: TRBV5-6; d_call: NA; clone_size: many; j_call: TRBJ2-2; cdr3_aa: CASSSLRDENTGELFF; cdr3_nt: TGTGCCAGCAGCTCGCTCCGGGACGAGAACACCGGGGAGCTGTTTTTT
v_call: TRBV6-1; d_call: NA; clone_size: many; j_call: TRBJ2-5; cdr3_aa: CASSATAGPQETQYF; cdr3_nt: TGTGCCAGCAGTGCTACCGCGGGGCCCCAAGAGACCCAGTACTTC
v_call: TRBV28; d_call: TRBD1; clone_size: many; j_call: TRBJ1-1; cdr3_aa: CASSSPRGDSDLAEAFF; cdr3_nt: TGTGCCAGCAGTTCCCCTAGGGGGGACAGCGACCTTGCTGAAGCTTTCTTT
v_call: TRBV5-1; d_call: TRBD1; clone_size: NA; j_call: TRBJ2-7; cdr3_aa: CASSLVRTGPIEQYF; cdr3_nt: TGCGCCAGCAGCTTGGTCCGGACAGGCCCCATCGAGCAGTACTTC
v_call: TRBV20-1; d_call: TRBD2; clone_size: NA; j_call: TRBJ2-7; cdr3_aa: CSARERGTSGGSSYEQYF; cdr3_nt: TGCAGTGCTAGAGAGAGAGGGACTAGCGGGGGAAGCTCCTACGAGCAGTACTTC
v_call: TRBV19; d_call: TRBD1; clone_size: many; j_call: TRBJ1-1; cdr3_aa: CASSTGTDYPTEAFF; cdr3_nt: TGTGCCAGTAGTACCGGGACAGACTACCCCACTGAAGCTTTCTTT
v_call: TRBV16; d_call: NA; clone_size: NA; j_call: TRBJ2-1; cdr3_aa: CASSHPYNEQFF; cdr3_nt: TGTGCCAGCAGCCACCCGTACAATGAGCAGTTCTTC